This T cell receptor beta chain is from a study of cytomegalovirus exposure and HLA in healthy donors (dated by TCRdb to 2015 to 2018). About the study as a whole: In an earlier analysis of about 560 of the donors, 250 to 350 Gb of sequence data and 95 million to 130 million unique TCR beta sequences from 150 million to 200 million T cells were reported. Around 320 gigabases of sequencing data and 80 million or so unique TCR sequences were included in an early release covering under 650 HLA-typed donors. Of the approximately 400 genotyped donors, approximately 83% fell in the genetic ancestry cluster associated with self-reported Caucasian donors. The study aimed to test whether cataloging public T cell receptors could reveal signatures of past pathogen exposure. The study used immunosequencing to profile the T cell repertoires of 666 subjects and linked those repertoires to cytomegalovirus serostatus. Besides the first cohort of roughly 660 subjects, a separate validation cohort made up of around 120 different subjects was used. To predict cytomegalovirus infection status, the study brought together high-throughput TCR immunosequencing, statistical association of individual TCRs with disease status, and machine learning. In a later analysis, previously published TCR beta repertoires from about 670 donors were re-analyzed and high-resolution HLA genotyping was added so that TCR occurrence patterns could be studied. The later analysis used no new phenotypic data to find candidate immune exposures, relying instead on TCR beta sequences and their occurrence across donors. An earlier analysis of 500 to 650 of the donors applied high-throughput TCR beta sequencing to assess whether each TCR beta V gene segment acted as functional or pseudogenic. Donor age, sex, ethnicity and CMV serostatus were collected together with the repertoire data. A later genetic analysis used genome-wide SNP genotypes for about three fifths of the 666 donors, treating that subset as a discovery cohort. Every repertoire in the discovery cohort had been generated on one and the same sequencing platform. HLA typing included class I and class II loci at four-digit resolution. Typing coverage varied by locus: about 620-640 donors for A, B, C, DRB1 and DQB1; 500 to 550 for DQA1; approximately 610 for DPA1; under 490 for DPB1. Several DR-DQ haplotypes were treated as single units for association and clustering because of strong linkage in the cohort. On average, roughly 240,000 unique TCR beta nucleotide sequences were sequenced per donor among 350 to 400 genotyped donors of the cohort, with roughly 18% of those sequences being non-productive.

Notes on this clone: What this receptor recognizes is not known.

Receptor libraries were prepared by the immunoSEQ multiplex PCR assay. The multiplex PCR relied on a mix of 60 forward primers for TCR Vbeta segments and 13 reverse primers for TCR Jbeta segments. The CDR3 region of rearranged TCR beta genes was amplified from genomic DNA with a multiplex PCR assay. The amplified TCR beta libraries were sequenced on the Illumina HiSeq System as 87-base-pair reads. Concerning the study's data processing: A later analysis counted about 80 million unique TCR beta chains across the 666 repertoires, and 9 million to 14 million of these chains were shared by at least two donors. Raw reads were error-corrected and collapsed into unique sequences by a nearest-neighbor algorithm in which closely related sequences were merged to remove PCR and sequencing errors. V, D and J gene segments were assigned by aligning CDR3 sequences to IMGT reference sequences. For a sequence to be retained, a match of at least six nucleotides was required to both a V gene segment and a J gene segment. Rearrangements were called productive when the CDR3 lacked stop codons and stayed in frame with V and J; all others were non-productive. CDR3 was defined by IMGT convention, running from the second conserved V-encoded cysteine to the conserved J-encoded phenylalanine. In an earlier analysis of more than 550 of the donors, sequences lacking an unambiguous match to a single V gene segment were excluded. An earlier analysis of fewer than 750 of the donors called V segments functional above 56.7% productive rearrangements and segregating when the between-donor standard deviation exceeded 5%. To diagnose cytomegalovirus status from the catalog of TCR beta chain sequences, a statistical classification framework was built. V and J gene assignment, in a later analysis, came from comparing TCR nucleotide sequences with IMGT/GENE-DB human TR gene sequences. In a later analysis, CDR3 sequences and most-parsimonious VDJ recombination scenarios were assigned using the TCRdist pipeline. A later analysis defined each TCR beta chain by its CDR3 amino acid sequence plus V-gene family, and excluded reads lacking a unique V-gene family. As a way to deal with suspected cross-contamination and a sequencing artifact, a later analysis dropped hundreds of nucleotide sequences that were highly shared and had low generation probability. For each public chain, a later analysis derived a clonal expansion index from normalized ranks of inferred template counts within each repertoire. In a later analysis, generation probabilities were computed using a VDJ recombination model fitted to out-of-frame rearrangements, and the results were checked against IGoR. In a later analysis, hypergeometric tests were used to score TCR-TCR, TCR-HLA and TCR-CMV co-occurrence, with a repertoire-size bias correction applied to TCR pairs. A later analysis estimated false discovery rates by permuting HLA or CMV assignments 20 times. In a later analysis, co-occurring TCRs were grouped using DBSCAN, with TCRdist sequence similarity added in when clustering inside HLA-allele-positive subsets. For co-occurrence clustering, repertoires with fewer than 30,000 or more than 120,000 public chains were excluded, along with 4 to 6 repertoires with anomalous nucleotide sharing. TCRdb stores this immuneACCESS table with in-frame sequences only. Part of the clones is absent; in the studies checked, under half of the shortfall reflects unresolved V genes, and no reason is known for the rest. The V and J calls and the clone size are those of that table, but D and trimming were determined from the DNA. Per the sample table, the count is tens of thousands of clones. The ten largest account for approximately 1.5% of the sample.

Taken from cysteine to phenylalanine, the CDR3 has 17 residues. The CDR3 DNA has 51 bases and is translated from base 1. For this chain, trimming is 0 bases at the V end and 4 bases at the J end, and the number of junction bases without a gene match is 9. Sequences SEHNR (CDR1) and FQNEAQ (CDR2) are obtained from the germline V gene (reference sequence). Paper-wide results and their limitations: Because counts were too low, roughly 16 rarely observed V segments, including chromosome 9 orphons, were left out of the earlier analysis of approximately 500 of the donors. Cytomegalovirus status was reported to be diagnosed by the classifier with high specificity and sensitivity in both the original and validation cohorts. Because some donors lacked HLA typing at each locus, the association tests relied only on the typed subset. A few of the identified cytomegalovirus-associated TCR beta chains were confirmed in vitro to be specific for cytomegalovirus antigens. In a later analysis, several top co-occurrence clusters were reported to appear linked to parvovirus B19, influenza, CMV and Epstein-Barr virus. In a later genetic analysis, a missense DCLRE1C variant was associated with V-gene and J-gene trimming of TCR beta chains, and the association was replicated in an independent cohort. In a later analysis, most CMV-associated TCR beta chains were found to appear HLA-restricted, with HLA associations seemingly driven largely by CMV exposure. In a later analysis, HLA-associated TCR beta chains showed more clonal expansion and lower generation probabilities than non-associated chains that were equally common. This cohort had only TCR beta chains sequenced, and the lack of alpha or paired-chain data limited which features could be detected. According to a later analysis, TCR association rates differed among HLA loci, with DRB1 alleles showing the most associated TCRs and HLA-C alleles showing the fewest. The authors suggested that the approach could potentially be generalized to other disease states and immunological phenotypes. A later analysis associated roughly 17,000 TCR beta sequences with specific HLA alleles at a false discovery rate of 0.05. Correlated functional status among segregating V segments might be attributable to linkage disequilibrium, but an unknown experimental factor could not be ruled out. Assigning TCR associations to individual alleles was difficult when HLA alleles, especially DR and DQ, strongly co-occurred. Immune exposure information for the cohort was limited to CMV serostatus. In an earlier analysis of 587 of the donors, most TCR beta V segments appeared in productive rearrangements about 87% or about 30% of the time, broadly matching IMGT annotations. A later genetic analysis reported fewer N-insertions in productive TCRs among donors in an Asian-associated ancestry cluster than the 666-donor mean. The presence/absence analyses assumed that sequencing depth was roughly uniform across donors, and that assumption may not be true. Because the 87-base-pair reads could not distinguish some IMGT-functional V segments, including TRBV6-2 and TRBV6-3, those segments were excluded. A cluster of highly shared sequence variants was judged likely to be a technical artifact of the sequencing pipeline. In the study, some 180 TCR beta chains were listed as associated with cytomegalovirus. Most TCR sequences were seen in very few donors, while some public TCRs were found in many individuals. A further reported finding was that TCR beta sequences accurately predicted the HLA-A and HLA-B alleles for most subjects in the first cohort.

The cohort comprised under 700 healthy bone marrow donors. All cohort members were sampled while nominally healthy, although unrecorded immune exposures were likely present. The donor tested CMV seronegative, placing the donor among the roughly 400 seronegative members of the cohort. Every donor gave a peripheral blood sample, and the peripheral blood mononuclear cells from that sample were used for TCR beta sequencing. Genomic DNA was extracted from the blood cell samples with the Qiagen DNeasy Blood Extraction Kit. This chain is built from TRBV7-9 and TRBJ2-5, with 9 central nucleotides matching TRBD1. The TCR comes from a woman aged 60-75 years in good health and CMV-seronegative. Input material: PBMCs. The DNA is TGTGCCAGCAGCTTAGCGGGGGGACAGGGTCCTGGAGAGACCCAGTACTTC. This is translated as CASSLAGGQGPGETQYF.